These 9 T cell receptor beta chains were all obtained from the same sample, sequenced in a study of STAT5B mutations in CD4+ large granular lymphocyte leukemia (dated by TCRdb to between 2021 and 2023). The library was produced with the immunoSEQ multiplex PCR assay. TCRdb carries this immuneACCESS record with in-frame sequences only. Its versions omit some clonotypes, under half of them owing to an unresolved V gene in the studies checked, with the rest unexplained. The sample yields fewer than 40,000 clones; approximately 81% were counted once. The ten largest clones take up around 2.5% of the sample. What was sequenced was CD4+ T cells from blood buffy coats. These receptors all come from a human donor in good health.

CDR3 DNA: TGTGCCAGCAGCCAAGATGCGGGGACAGGGCTGCAAGAGACCCAGTACTTC. It translates to CASSQDAGTGLQETQYF. The chain combines TRBV14 with TRBJ2-5, with 9 bases matching TRBD1. Losses at the gene ends were 0 bases for V and 2 bases for J; bases not matched to a gene: 7. The CDR3 is 17 amino acids. Germline V lookup: CDR1 SGHDN, CDR2 FVKESK. Together with reference TRBV14 and TRBJ2-5, the CDR3 gives the full variable domain: EAGVTQFPSHSVIEKGQTVTLRCDPISGHDNLYWYRRVMGKEIKFLLHFVKESKQDESGMPNNRFLAERTGGTYSTLKVQPAELEDSGVYFCASSQDAGTGLQETQYFGPGTRLLVL.

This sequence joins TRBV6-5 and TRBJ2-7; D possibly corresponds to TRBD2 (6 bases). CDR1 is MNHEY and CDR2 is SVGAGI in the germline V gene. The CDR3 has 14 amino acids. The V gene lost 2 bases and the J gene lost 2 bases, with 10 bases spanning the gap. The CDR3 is CASSYGRGPYEQYF. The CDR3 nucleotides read TGTGCCAGCAGTTACGGGCGGGGTCCCTACGAGCAGTACTTC.

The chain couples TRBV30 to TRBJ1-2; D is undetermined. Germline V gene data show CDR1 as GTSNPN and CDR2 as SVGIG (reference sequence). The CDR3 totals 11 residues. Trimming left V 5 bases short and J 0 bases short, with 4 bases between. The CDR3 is CAWGTNYGYTF. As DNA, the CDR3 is TGTGCCTGGGGTACTAACTATGGCTACACCTTC.

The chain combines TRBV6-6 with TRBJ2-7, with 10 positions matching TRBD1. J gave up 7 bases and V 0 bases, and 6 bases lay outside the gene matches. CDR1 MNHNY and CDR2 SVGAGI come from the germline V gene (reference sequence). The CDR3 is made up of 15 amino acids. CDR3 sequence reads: CASSYSGTGVREQYF. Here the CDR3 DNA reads TGTGCCAGCAGTTACTCGGGGACAGGGGTTCGGGAGCAGTACTTC.

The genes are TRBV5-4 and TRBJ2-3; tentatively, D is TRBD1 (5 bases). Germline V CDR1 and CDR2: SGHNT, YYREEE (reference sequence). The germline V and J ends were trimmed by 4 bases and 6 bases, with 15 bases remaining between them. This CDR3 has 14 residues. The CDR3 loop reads CASSPDQGIDTQYF. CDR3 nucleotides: TGTGCCAGCAGCCCGGACCAGGGCATCGATACGCAGTATTTT. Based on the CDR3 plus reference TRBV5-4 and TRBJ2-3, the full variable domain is ETGVTQSPTHLIKTRGQQVTLRCSSQSGHNTVSWYQQALGQGPQFIFQYYREEENGRGNFPPRFSGLQFPNYSSELNVNALELDDSALYLCASSPDQGIDTQYFGPGTRLTVL.

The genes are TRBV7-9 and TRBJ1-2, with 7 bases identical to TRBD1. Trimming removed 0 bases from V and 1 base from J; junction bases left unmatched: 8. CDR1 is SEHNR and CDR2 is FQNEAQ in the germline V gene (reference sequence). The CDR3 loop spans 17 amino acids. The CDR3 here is CASSLAARDSLNYGYTF. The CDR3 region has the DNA TGTGCCAGCAGCTTAGCTGCACGGGACAGTCTTAACTATGGCTACACCTTC.

CDR3 residues: CASRTGDYEQYF. As DNA, the CDR3 is TGTGCCAGCCGCACAGGGGACTACGAGCAGTACTTC. The genes are TRBV27 and TRBJ2-7; TRBD1 agrees at 7 bases. Germline values: CDR1 MNHEY, CDR2 SMNVEV (reference sequence). Trimming took 8 bases from V and 3 from J; bases not matched to a gene: 4. The CDR3 spans 12 residues.

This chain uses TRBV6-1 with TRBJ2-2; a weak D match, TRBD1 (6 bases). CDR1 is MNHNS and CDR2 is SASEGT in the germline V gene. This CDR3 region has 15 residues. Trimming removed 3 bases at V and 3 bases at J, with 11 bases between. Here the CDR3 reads CASSETDSYTGELFF. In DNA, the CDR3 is TGTGCCAGCAGTGAGACGGACAGCTACACCGGGGAGCTGTTTTTT.

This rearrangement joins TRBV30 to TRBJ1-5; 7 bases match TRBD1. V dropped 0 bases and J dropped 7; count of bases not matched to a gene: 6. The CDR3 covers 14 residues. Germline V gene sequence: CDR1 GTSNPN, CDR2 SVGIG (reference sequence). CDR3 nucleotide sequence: TGTGCCTGGAGTGTCAGGGGGGGCTGGCAGCCCCAGCATTTT. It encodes CAWSVRGGWQPQHF.